Sequencing of this T cell receptor (beta chain) was carried out in a study of identifying expanded T cells in peripheral blood. Findings and caveats of the study: Variance in clone template counts between approximately 2-week samples significantly increased with total template count across all healthy donors.

This clone was detected only a few times. Its antigen is as yet unknown. TCRdb's table, derived via immunoSEQ multiplex PCR, lists solely in-frame clones and lacks some. The data show about 91,000 clones, about nine tenths seen once. Germline V lookup: CDR1 MDHEN, CDR2 SYDVKM. V shed 3 bases and J shed 6 bases, with 15 bases lying between them. The CDR3 is made up of 15 amino acids. Source material: blood. J is TRBJ2-1 and V is TRBV28; D is uncertain. The sequence was obtained from a person aged 18-69 years in good health. CDR3 coding DNA: TGTGCCAGCAGTTTGAGTAGCAGATTGGGCAATGAGCAGTTCTTC. This encodes CASSLSSRLGNEQFF.